Sequencing of this T cell receptor (beta chain) was carried out in a study of spatial heterogeneity in lung cancer (dated by TCRdb to between 2018 and 2020). With respect to the entire study: Beta-chain transcripts were consistently detected in greater numbers than alpha-chain transcripts, which likely reflects a higher abundance of beta-chain transcripts. In tumor regions, TCR transcript counts showed a strong correlation with a T cell transcriptional module score derived from matched bulk RNA-seq. TCR alpha and beta repertoires were quantitatively compared across multiple tumor regions, matched nontumor lung and blood in non-small cell lung cancer. TCR repertoire features were related to nonsynonymous mutation counts determined by whole-exome sequencing of tumor tissue. In the raw uncorrected reads, each unique combination of TCR and UMI appeared more than ten times on average. At surgery, 200 to 250 tumor regions, 63 to 70 matched nontumor lung samples and more than 50 PBMC samples were TCR-sequenced for both alpha and beta chains. On the study overall, not on this receptor specifically: Confirming at a functional level the hypothesis that regional TCRs recognize regional mutations was considered to require additional single-cell paired TCR alpha and beta sequencing. Estimated TCR-seq coverage of tumor T cells was only roughly 7.3% for alpha chains and approximately 12% for beta chains. Counts of ubiquitous and regional expanded TCRs were found to correlate with counts of ubiquitous and regional nonsynonymous mutations, respectively. The tumor nonsynonymous mutation count correlated with the number of expanded intratumoral alpha and beta TCRs.

Note on this clonotype: Which antigen it targets is not known. No base-level quality is on record; no much larger clone is a single base apart.

This specimen's time point label, interpreted: sample taken at primary tumor resection. Donors were approximately 72 patients with early-stage, untreated non-small cell lung cancer from the lung TRACERx cohort. Whole RNA extracted from tumor and nontumor lung tissue, or from cryopreserved PBMC samples, was used for TCR sequencing without cell sorting. Only patients with enough RNA available from two or more tumor regions were chosen for TCR sequencing. Before selection, tumor and adjacent nontumor lung specimens were reviewed by a lung pathologist. The germline V gene gives CDR1 as SNHLY and CDR2 as FYNNEI. V and J lose 5 bases and 0 bases, and a span of 11 bases separates them. From the cysteine up to the phenylalanine, the CDR3 has a length of 15 residues. The CDR3 DNA has 45 bases and is translated from base 1. The method behind the library was 5' RACE. The instrument was a NextSeq 500. To allow correction of PCR and sequencing errors, the TCR library protocol tagged every TCR cDNA molecule with a unique molecular identifier. The study's own analysis went as follows. Decombinator tools were used for TCR identification, UMI-based error correction and CDR3 extraction. TCRs above a frequency of 2 per 1,000, corresponding to the top 1% of the tumor frequency distribution, were defined as expanded. Expanded tumor TCRs statistically deemed absent (corrected P<0.05) from at least one tumor region were classed as regional, and all other expanded tumor TCRs were classed as ubiquitous. Rényi diversity was computed with the R vegan package after subsampling each repertoire 100 times to 5,000 TCRs. CDR3 similarity networks were built from amino acid triplet string-kernel similarity, with CDR3s being connected when pairwise similarity was above 0.82. Starting from the raw public reads, TCRdb applied fastp trimming at Q25, assembled clones with MiXCR and retained in-frame beta chains. Identical CDR3 proteins give one entry, which carries the most common genes and DNA. In this record, the V and J calls reflect TCRdb's handling and not the investigators' own analysis. This sample gives 7,300 or so distinct CDR3 sequences in total; more than 13% of them show up just once. The ten largest clonotypes hold 9% of the sample.

The V gene is TRBV2 and the J gene is TRBJ2-4; no D gene can be assigned with confidence. The source was lung tumor tissue, collected at surgery. The clonotype was recovered from a female donor with early-stage non-small cell lung cancer. The DNA sequence reads TGTGCCAGCAGTCTGAAGCAGTTAGCCAAAAACATTCAGTACTTC. This translates into CASSLKQLAKNIQYF.